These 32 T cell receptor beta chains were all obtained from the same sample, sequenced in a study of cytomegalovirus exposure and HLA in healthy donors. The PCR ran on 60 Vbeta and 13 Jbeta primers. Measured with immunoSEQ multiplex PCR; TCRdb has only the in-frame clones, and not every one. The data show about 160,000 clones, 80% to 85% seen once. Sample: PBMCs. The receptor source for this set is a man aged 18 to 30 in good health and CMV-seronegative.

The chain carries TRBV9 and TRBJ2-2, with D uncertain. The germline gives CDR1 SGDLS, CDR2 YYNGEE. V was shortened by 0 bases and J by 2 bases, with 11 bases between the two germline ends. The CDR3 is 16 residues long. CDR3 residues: CASSVVGSFNTGELFF. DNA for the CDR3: TGTGCCAGCAGCGTAGTTGGCTCATTCAACACCGGGGAGCTGTTTTTT.

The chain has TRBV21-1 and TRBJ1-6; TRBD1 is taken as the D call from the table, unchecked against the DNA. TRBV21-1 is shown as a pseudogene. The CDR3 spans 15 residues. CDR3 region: CASSSGQGTNSPLHF. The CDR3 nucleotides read TGTGCCAGCAGCAGCGGACAGGGAACTAATTCACCCCTCCACTTT.

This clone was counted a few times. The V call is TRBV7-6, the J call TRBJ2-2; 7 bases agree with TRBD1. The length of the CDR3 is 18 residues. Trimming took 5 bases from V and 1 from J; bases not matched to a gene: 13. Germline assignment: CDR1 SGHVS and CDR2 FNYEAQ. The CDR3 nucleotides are TGTGCCAGCAGCCCTACTCTTCTAAGGACAGGGAACACCGGGGAGCTGTTTTTT. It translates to CASSPTLLRTGNTGELFF.

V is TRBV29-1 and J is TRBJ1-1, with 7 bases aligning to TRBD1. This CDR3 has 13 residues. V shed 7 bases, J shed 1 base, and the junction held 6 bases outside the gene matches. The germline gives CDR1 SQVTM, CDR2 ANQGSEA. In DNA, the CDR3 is TGCAGCGAAAGGGACAGTGAGAACACTGAAGCTTTCTTT. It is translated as CSERDSENTEAFF.

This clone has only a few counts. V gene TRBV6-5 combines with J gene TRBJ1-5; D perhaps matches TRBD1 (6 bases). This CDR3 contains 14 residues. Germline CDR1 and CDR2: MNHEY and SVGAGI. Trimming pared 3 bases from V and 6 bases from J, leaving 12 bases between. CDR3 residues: CASSYLGAGQPQHF. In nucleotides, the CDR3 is TGTGCCAGCAGTTATTTGGGGGCGGGTCAGCCCCAGCATTTT.

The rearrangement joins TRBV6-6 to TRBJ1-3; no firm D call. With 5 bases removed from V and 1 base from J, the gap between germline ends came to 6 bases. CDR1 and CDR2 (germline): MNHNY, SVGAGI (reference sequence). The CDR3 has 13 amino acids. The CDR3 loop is CASSPLSGNTIYF. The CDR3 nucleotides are TGTGCCAGCAGTCCTCTATCTGGAAACACCATATATTTT.

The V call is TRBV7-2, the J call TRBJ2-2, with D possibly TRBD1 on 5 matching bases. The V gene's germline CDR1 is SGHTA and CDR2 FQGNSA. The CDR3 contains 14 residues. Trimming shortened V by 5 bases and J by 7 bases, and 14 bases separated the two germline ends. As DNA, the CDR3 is TGTGCCAGCAGCCCTACCAGGGAAGACGGGGAGCTGTTTTTT. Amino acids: CASSPTREDGELFF.

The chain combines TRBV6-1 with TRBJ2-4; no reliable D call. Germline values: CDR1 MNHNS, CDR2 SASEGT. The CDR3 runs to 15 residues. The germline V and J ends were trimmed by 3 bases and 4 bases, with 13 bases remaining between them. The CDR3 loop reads CASSDLGPVKNIQYF. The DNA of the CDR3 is TGTGCCAGCAGTGATTTGGGCCCCGTAAAAAACATTCAGTACTTC.

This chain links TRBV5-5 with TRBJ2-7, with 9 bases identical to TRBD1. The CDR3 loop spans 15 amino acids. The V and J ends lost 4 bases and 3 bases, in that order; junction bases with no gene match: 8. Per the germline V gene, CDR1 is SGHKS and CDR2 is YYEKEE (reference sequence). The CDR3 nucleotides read TGTGCCAGCAGCCGCGGACAGGGGATGATCTACGAGCAGTACTTC. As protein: CASSRGQGMIYEQYF.

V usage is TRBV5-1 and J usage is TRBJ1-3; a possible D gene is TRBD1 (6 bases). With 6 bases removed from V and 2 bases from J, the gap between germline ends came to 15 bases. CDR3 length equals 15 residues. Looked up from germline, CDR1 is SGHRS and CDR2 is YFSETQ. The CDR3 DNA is TGCGCCAGCAAGCCCCAATACAGGGCTGGAAACACCATATATTTT. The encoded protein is CASKPQYRAGNTIYF.

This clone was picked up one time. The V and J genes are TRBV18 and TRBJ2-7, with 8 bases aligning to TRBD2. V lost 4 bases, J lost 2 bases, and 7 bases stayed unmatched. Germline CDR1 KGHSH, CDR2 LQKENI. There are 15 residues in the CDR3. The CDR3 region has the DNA TGTGCCAGCTCACTAGAAAGCGGGAGCGCCTACGAGCAGTACTTC. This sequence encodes CASSLESGSAYEQYF.

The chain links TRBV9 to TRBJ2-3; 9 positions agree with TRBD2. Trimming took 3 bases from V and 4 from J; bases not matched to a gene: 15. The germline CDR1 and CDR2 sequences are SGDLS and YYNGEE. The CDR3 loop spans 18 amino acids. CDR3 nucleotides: TGTGCCAGCAGCGGGCCTCTCGCGGGAGGGCCGGGGGCAGATACGCAGTATTTT. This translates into CASSGPLAGGPGADTQYF.

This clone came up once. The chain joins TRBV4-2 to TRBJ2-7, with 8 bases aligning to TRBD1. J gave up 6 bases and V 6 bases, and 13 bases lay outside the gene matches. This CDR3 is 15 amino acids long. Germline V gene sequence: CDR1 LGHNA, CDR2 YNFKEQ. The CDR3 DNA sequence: TGTGCCAGCAGTCGGGACAGGCTTAACGGGGCCGAGCAGTACTTC. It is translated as CASSRDRLNGAEQYF.

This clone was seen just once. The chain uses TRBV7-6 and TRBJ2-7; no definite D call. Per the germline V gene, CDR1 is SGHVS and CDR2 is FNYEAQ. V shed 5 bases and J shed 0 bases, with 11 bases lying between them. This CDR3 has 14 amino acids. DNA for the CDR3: TGTGCCAGCAGCCGCAGCGACCTCTCCTACGAGCAGTACTTC. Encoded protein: CASSRSDLSYEQYF. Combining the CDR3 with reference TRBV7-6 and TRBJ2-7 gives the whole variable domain GAGVSQSPRYKVTKRGQDVALRCDPISGHVSLYWYRQALGQGPEFLTYFNYEAQQDKSGLPNDRFSAERPEGSISTLTIQRTEQRDSAMYRCASSRSDLSYEQYFGPGTRLTVT.

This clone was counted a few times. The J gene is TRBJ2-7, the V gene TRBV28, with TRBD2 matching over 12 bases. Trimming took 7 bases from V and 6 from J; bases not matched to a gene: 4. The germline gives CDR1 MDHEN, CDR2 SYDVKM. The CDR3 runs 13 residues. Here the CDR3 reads CASTSGGASEQYF. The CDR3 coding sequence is TGTGCCAGCACTAGCGGGGGGGCCTCCGAGCAGTACTTC.

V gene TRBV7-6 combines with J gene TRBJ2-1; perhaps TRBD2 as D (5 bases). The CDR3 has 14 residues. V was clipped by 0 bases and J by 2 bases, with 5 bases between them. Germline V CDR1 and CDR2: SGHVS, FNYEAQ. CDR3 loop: CASSLAGAYNEQFF. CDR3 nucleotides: TGTGCCAGCAGCTTAGCGGGAGCCTACAATGAGCAGTTCTTC.

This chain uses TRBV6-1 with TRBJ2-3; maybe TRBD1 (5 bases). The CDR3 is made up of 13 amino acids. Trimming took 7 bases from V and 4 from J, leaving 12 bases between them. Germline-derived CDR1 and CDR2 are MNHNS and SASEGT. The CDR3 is CASNGVRADTQYF. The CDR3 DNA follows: TGTGCCAGCAACGGTGTCAGGGCAGATACGCAGTATTTT.

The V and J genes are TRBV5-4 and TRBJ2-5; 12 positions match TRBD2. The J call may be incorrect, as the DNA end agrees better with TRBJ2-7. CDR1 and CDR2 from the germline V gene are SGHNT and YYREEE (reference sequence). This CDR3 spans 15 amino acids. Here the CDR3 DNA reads TGTGCCAGCAGACTAGCGGGGGGATCACCCTACGAGCAGTACTTC. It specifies CASRLAGGSPYEQYF.

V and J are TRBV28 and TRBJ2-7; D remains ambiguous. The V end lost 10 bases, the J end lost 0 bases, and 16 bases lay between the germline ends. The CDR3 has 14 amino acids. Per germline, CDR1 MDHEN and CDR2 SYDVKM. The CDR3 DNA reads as TGTGCCACCACGGGTGTGGTATACTCCTACGAGCAGTACTTC. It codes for CATTGVVYSYEQYF.

In nucleotides, the CDR3 is TGTGCCAGCAGCTCCTCCCTAGCGGGAGGCGGGGATACGCAGTATTTT. Its translation is CASSSSLAGGGDTQYF. The chain has TRBV7-3 and TRBJ2-3; 11 bases agree with TRBD2. CDR3 length: 16 residues. CDR1 is SGHTA, CDR2 FQGTGA, per germline. Trimming removed 4 bases from V and 6 bases from J; junction bases left unmatched: 9.

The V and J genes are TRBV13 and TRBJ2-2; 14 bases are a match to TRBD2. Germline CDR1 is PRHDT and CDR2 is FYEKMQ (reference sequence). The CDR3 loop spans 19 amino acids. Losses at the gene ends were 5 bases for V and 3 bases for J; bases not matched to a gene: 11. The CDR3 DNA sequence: TGTGCCAGCAGCCGGACGGGACTAGCGGGAGAAGGTGACACCGGGGAGCTGTTTTTT. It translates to CASSRTGLAGEGDTGELFF.

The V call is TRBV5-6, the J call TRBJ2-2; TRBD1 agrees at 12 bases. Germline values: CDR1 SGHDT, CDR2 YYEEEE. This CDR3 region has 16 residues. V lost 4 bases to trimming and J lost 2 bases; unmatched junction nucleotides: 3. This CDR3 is CASSGGTGGNTGELFF. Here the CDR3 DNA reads TGTGCCAGCAGCGGAGGGACAGGGGGCAACACCGGGGAGCTGTTTTTT.

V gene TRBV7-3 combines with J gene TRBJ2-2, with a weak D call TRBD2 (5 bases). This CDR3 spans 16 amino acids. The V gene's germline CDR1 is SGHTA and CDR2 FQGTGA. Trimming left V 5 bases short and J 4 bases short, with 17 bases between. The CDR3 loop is CASSPLEGSTTGELFF. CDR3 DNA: TGTGCCAGCAGCCCCCTCGAGGGTAGTACCACCGGGGAGCTGTTTTTT.

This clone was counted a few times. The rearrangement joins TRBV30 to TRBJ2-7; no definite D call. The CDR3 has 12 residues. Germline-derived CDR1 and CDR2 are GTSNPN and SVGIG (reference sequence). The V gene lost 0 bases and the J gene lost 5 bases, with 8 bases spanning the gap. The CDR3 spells CAWSVRSHEQYF. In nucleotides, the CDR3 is TGTGCCTGGAGTGTACGGTCCCACGAGCAGTACTTC.

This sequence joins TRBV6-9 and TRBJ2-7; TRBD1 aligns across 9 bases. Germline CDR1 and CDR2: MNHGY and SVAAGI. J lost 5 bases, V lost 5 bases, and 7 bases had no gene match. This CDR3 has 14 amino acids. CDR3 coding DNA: TGTGCCAGCAGTCAGGGACAGGGCGACGACGAGCAGTACTTC. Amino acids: CASSQGQGDDEQYF.

The DNA of the CDR3 is TGTGCCAGCAGCTTGCGTCAGGGTAATGAAAAACTGTTTTTT. Its protein is CASSLRQGNEKLFF. The V call is TRBV7-9, the J call TRBJ1-4; D perhaps matches TRBD1 (5 bases). The CDR3 extends over 14 amino acids. Germline V gene data show CDR1 as SEHNR and CDR2 as FQNEAQ (reference sequence). V lost 3 bases and J 4 bases, leaving 9 bases between the germline ends.

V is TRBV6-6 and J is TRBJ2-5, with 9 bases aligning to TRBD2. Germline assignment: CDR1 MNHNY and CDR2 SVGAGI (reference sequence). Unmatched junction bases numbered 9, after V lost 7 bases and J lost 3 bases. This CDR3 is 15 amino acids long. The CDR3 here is CASTLRSSGEETQYF. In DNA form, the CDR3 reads TGTGCCAGCACCCTACGCTCTAGCGGGGAAGAGACCCAGTACTTC.

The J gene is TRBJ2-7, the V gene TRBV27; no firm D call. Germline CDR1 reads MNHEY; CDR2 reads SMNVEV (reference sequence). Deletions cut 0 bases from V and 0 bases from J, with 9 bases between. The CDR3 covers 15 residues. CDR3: CASSLSPESSYEQYF. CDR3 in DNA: TGTGCCAGCAGTTTATCCCCAGAAAGCTCCTACGAGCAGTACTTC.

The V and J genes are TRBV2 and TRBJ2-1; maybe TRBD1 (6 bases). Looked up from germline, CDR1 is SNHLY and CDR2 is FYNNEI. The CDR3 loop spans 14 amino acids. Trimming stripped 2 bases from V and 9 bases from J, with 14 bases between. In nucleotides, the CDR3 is TGTGCCAGCAGTGAAACAGGGCCCCCGGTTGAGCAGTTCTTC. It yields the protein CASSETGPPVEQFF.

The CDR3 loop is CASSFRLRGRGEKLFF. The CDR3 DNA follows: TGTGCCAGCAGTTTCCGATTAAGGGGGCGCGGTGAAAAACTGTTTTTT. The chain employs TRBV28 and TRBJ1-4; the match to TRBD1 covers 7 bases. This CDR3 is built from 16 residues. Germline V CDR1 and CDR2: MDHEN, SYDVKM. The V gene end was trimmed by 3 bases and the J gene end by 7 bases; junction bases not matched to a gene: 11.

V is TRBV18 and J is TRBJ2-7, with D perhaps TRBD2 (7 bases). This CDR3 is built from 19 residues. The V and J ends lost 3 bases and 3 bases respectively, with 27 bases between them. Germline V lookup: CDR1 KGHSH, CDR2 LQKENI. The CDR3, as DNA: TGTGCCAGCTCACCGCGAGCGGGGATGGGGGCGAGACTTTACTACGAGCAGTACTTC. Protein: CASSPRAGMGARLYYEQYF.

CDR3 protein: CASSFLSGELFF. The CDR3 region has the DNA TGTGCCAGTAGTTTTCTCTCCGGGGAGCTGTTTTTT. The chain is built from TRBV19 and TRBJ2-2, with D unclear. Trimming took off 5 bases at V and 6 bases at J, with 7 bases between the two ends. The CDR3 has 12 residues. Germline V CDR1 and CDR2: LNHDA, SQIVND (reference sequence).